The 25 T cell receptor beta chains given below trace back to one sample, sequenced in a study of blood T cell repertoires in COVID-19. Sequenced by immunoSEQ multiplex PCR; TCRdb stores in-frame clones only, minus some. This sample carries about 56,000 clones, approximately 78% of them seen once, and the ten largest clones take around 8.7%. What was sequenced was peripheral blood. All receptors come from a woman older than 75 with acute or convalescent COVID-19.

The chain uses TRBV5-8 and TRBJ2-7, with 7 bases that match TRBD1. This CDR3 region has 15 residues. J lost 3 bases, V lost 6 bases, and 12 bases had no gene match. Germline V gene data show CDR1 as SGHTS and CDR2 as YDEGEE. The CDR3 is CASIKGTATIYEQYF. CDR3 nucleotide sequence: TGTGCCAGCATCAAAGGGACAGCCACTATCTACGAGCAGTACTTC.

The chain carries TRBV7-6 and TRBJ2-7; 11 nucleotides match TRBD1. The CDR3 runs to 15 residues. After removal of 1 base from V and 7 bases from J, the junction contained 6 bases not matched to a gene. CDR1 SGHVS and CDR2 FNYEAQ come from the germline V gene. The CDR3 loop reads CASSLGAGTGGEQYF. The CDR3 nucleotides read TGTGCCAGCAGCTTAGGAGCCGGGACAGGGGGTGAGCAGTACTTC.

The chain has TRBV29-1 and TRBJ1-2; 7 nucleotides match TRBD1. The length of the CDR3 is 14 residues. Trimming removed 7 bases from V and 5 bases from J; junction bases left unmatched: 13. Germline loops: CDR1 SQVTM, CDR2 ANQGSEA. The CDR3 nucleotides read TGCAGCGCCCCGTCCCGGGACAGAGGATATGGCTACACCTTC. This codes for CSAPSRDRGYGYTF.

The chain couples TRBV3-1 (or the pseudogene TRBV3-2) to TRBJ1-4; D may be TRBD1 (5 bases). Trimming removed 0 bases from V and 8 bases from J, with 16 bases in between. The V gene's germline CDR1 is LGHDT and CDR2 YNNKEL (reference sequence). The length of the CDR3 is 16 residues. The CDR3 loop is CASSQDLSRVGEKLFF. The CDR3 nucleotides are TGTGCCAGCAGCCAAGATCTCAGCAGGGTAGGCGAAAAACTGTTTTTT.

This chain links TRBV5-5 with TRBJ2-7; 7 bases fit TRBD1. Looked up from germline, CDR1 is SGHKS and CDR2 is YYEKEE (reference sequence). V lost 4 bases and J lost 2; bases outside the gene matches: 12. CDR3 length equals 16 residues. CDR3 sequence: CASSLYVDRVAYEQYF. The CDR3 nucleotides read TGTGCCAGCAGCCTGTACGTCGACAGGGTGGCCTACGAGCAGTACTTC.

This chain joins TRBV18 and TRBJ1-5, with 9 bases matching TRBD1. Germline CDR1 reads KGHSH; CDR2 reads LQKENI. J gave up 4 bases and V 5 bases, and 9 bases lay outside the gene matches. This CDR3 is 16 amino acids long. The CDR3 region has the DNA TGTGCCAGCTCAACTTCCGGGACAGGGTGGAATCAGCCCCAGCATTTT. Amino acids: CASSTSGTGWNQPQHF.

V and J are TRBV7-2 and TRBJ2-6; tentatively, D is TRBD2 (5 bases). The ends were cut back, 3 bases at V and 1 base at J, with 7 bases in the middle. Germline assignment: CDR1 SGHTA and CDR2 FQGNSA. The length of the CDR3 is 15 residues. The DNA of the CDR3 is TGTGCCAGCAGCTTGGGCGGGTCTGGGGCCAACGTCCTGACTTTC. Translating it yields CASSLGGSGANVLTF.

This chain connects TRBV5-1 to TRBJ2-3; 10 bases map to TRBD2. The CDR3 spans 16 residues. Unmatched junction bases numbered 12, after V lost 0 bases and J lost 11 bases. The germline gives CDR1 SGHRS, CDR2 YFSETQ. CDR3 DNA: TGCGCCAGCAGCTTGGTTGTAGCGGGAGGCGGGATAGAGCAGTATTTT. The encoded protein is CASSLVVAGGGIEQYF.

V is TRBV9 and J is TRBJ2-1; perhaps TRBD2 as D (5 bases). CDR1 SGDLS and CDR2 YYNGEE come from the germline V gene. CDR3 length: 15 residues. The V gene lost 6 bases and the J gene lost 6 bases, with 19 bases spanning the gap. The DNA for the CDR3 is TGTGCCAGCACCGTCCCTCCACCGCTAGCCAATGAGCAGTTCTTC. As protein: CASTVPPPLANEQFF.

This clone has only a few counts. V is TRBV5-1 and J is TRBJ1-1, with a weak D call TRBD1 (5 bases). Germline V gives CDR1 SGHRS, CDR2 YFSETQ. V was pared by 3 bases and J by 3 bases, with 12 bases between. The CDR3 has 14 amino acids. CDR3 sequence reads: CASSSGQLDTEAFF. As DNA, the CDR3 is TGCGCCAGCAGCTCTGGACAATTAGACACTGAAGCTTTCTTT.

The chain combines TRBV5-1 with TRBJ1-1; weak D call: TRBD1 (5 bases). CDR1 SGHRS and CDR2 YFSETQ come from the germline V gene. This CDR3 has 15 amino acids. V lost 0 bases and J lost 1, with 10 bases in between. The CDR3 sequence: CASSLDGHGNTEAFF. The CDR3, as DNA: TGCGCCAGCAGCTTGGACGGACACGGGAACACTGAAGCTTTCTTT.

This CDR3 reads CATSRTGMYGYTF. The CDR3 coding sequence is TGTGCCACCAGCCGGACAGGGATGTATGGCTACACCTTC. V usage is TRBV15 and J usage is TRBJ1-2, with 8 bases that match TRBD1. The V and J ends lost 5 bases and 5 bases, in that order; junction bases with no gene match: 4. The length of the CDR3 is 13 residues. Germline assignment: CDR1 LNHNV and CDR2 YYDKDF (reference sequence).

The CDR3 DNA reads as TGTGCCAGCAGCGTAGCTTATGGCCGACAATCCGAGCAGTTCTTC. This sequence encodes CASSVAYGRQSEQFF. The chain employs TRBV9 and TRBJ2-1; no firm D call. Germline CDR1 is SGDLS and CDR2 is YYNGEE. The CDR3 length is 15 residues. V lost 0 bases, J lost 10 bases, and 17 bases lay in between.

This clone was found a few times. The V call is TRBV3-1 (or the pseudogene TRBV3-2), the J call TRBJ2-4, with TRBD2 identical over 8 bases. V was clipped by 4 bases and J by 5 bases; unmatched bases: 10. Germline CDR1 and CDR2: LGHDT and YNNKEL (reference sequence). The CDR3 runs 16 residues. CDR3 bases: TGTGCCAGCAGCCGAAGTGGCGGGGGGCAACAAAACATTCAGTACTTC. Amino acid sequence: CASSRSGGGQQNIQYF.

The chain uses TRBV3-1 (or the pseudogene TRBV3-2) and TRBJ2-1; 7 nucleotides align to TRBD1. This CDR3 has 15 amino acids. Germline CDR1 LGHDT, CDR2 YNNKEL (reference sequence). V trimming: 0 bases; J trimming: 8 bases; junction bases outside the gene matches: 7. The CDR3 sequence: CASSQEEHRGDEQFF. The CDR3, as DNA: TGTGCCAGCAGCCAAGAGGAACACAGGGGCGATGAGCAGTTCTTC.

Remarks on this clone: At the DNA level, this CDR3 is encoded by other sequences in the same sample as well. The rearrangement links TRBV5-1 to TRBJ2-7, with no clear D. CDR1 is SGHRS and CDR2 is YFSETQ in the germline V gene. V lost 0 bases, J lost 4 bases, and 11 bases lay in between. The CDR3 has 14 amino acids. DNA of the CDR3: TGCGCCAGCAGCTTGGTCGTCAGTCCTTACGAGCAGTACTTC. Its translation is CASSLVVSPYEQYF.

This chain joins TRBV4-2 and TRBJ2-1, with 9 bases matching TRBD2. V gave up 0 bases and J gave up 6 bases; unmatched junction bases: 9. Germline CDR1 LGHNA, CDR2 YNFKEQ. The CDR3 totals 17 residues. The DNA for the CDR3 is TGTGCCAGCAGCCAAGAAGGGCCTGCGGGAGGGCCCAATGAGCAGTTCTTC. This gives the protein CASSQEGPAGGPNEQFF.

The rearrangement uses TRBV2 and TRBJ2-5, with TRBD1 matching 7 bases. CDR3 length equals 14 residues. Germline lookup yields CDR1 SNHLY and CDR2 FYNNEI. With V trimmed by 6 bases and J by 3 bases, 7 bases remained unmatched. The CDR3 DNA follows: TGTGCCAGCAGACGACAGGGTTTTGAAGAGACCCAGTACTTC. It is translated as CASRRQGFEETQYF.

The V call is TRBV19, the J call TRBJ1-5, with D possibly being TRBD1 (6 bases). This CDR3 is 17 amino acids long. Trimming took off 10 bases at V and 6 bases at J, with 28 bases between the two ends. Per the germline V gene, CDR1 is LNHDA and CDR2 is SQIVND (reference sequence). DNA of the CDR3: TGTGCCACATATTCCGGGACACAAAAGGGCGGCGGTCAGCCCCAGCATTTT. As protein: CATYSGTQKGGGQPQHF.

The chain combines TRBV24-1 with TRBJ1-2; tentative D call: TRBD1 (6 bases). The CDR3 is 14 amino acids. Germline values: CDR1 KGHDR, CDR2 SFDVKD. The ends were cut back, 4 bases at V and 3 bases at J, with 11 bases in the middle. CDR3 sequence reads: CATSEGGPDYGYTF. CDR3 coding DNA: TGTGCCACCAGTGAGGGGGGGCCAGACTATGGCTACACCTTC.

The V gene is TRBV28, the J gene TRBJ1-1; tentative D call: TRBD1 (5 bases). Germline lookup yields CDR1 MDHEN and CDR2 SYDVKM. Trimming stripped 6 bases from V and 1 base from J, with 12 bases between. The CDR3 is 14 residues long. The CDR3 coding sequence is TGTGCCAGCAGAAATCCCGGACAGAACACTGAAGCTTTCTTT. Amino acid sequence: CASRNPGQNTEAFF.

The chain links TRBV19 to TRBJ1-1; D is undetermined. Trimming took 3 bases from V and 1 from J, leaving 9 bases between them. The CDR3 loop spans 14 amino acids. Germline V CDR1 and CDR2: LNHDA, SQIVND (reference sequence). In DNA, the CDR3 is TGTGCCAGTAGTATGAATTCAGGGAACACTGAAGCTTTCTTT. Protein sequence: CASSMNSGNTEAFF.

V is TRBV5-1 and J is TRBJ1-4; perhaps TRBD1 as D (6 bases). The CDR3 totals 15 residues. Germline assignment: CDR1 SGHRS and CDR2 YFSETQ. The V end was cut by 5 bases, the J end by 7 bases, with 18 bases between. The CDR3 sequence: CASRPGQPGGEKLFF. CDR3 nucleotide sequence: TGCGCCAGCAGACCCGGACAGCCAGGCGGTGAAAAACTGTTTTTT.

CDR3 sequence reads: CASSDQDTAYEQYF. The CDR3 DNA sequence: TGTGCCAGCAGTGATCAGGACACAGCCTACGAGCAGTACTTC. This chain uses TRBV25-1 with TRBJ2-7; maybe TRBD1 (5 bases). The germline gives CDR1 MGHDK, CDR2 SYGVNS. The V end was cut by 3 bases, the J end by 2 bases, with 11 bases between. This CDR3 contains 14 residues.

This sequence joins TRBV25-1 and TRBJ1-4; tentatively, D is TRBD1 (5 bases). The CDR3 is made up of 15 amino acids. V lost 2 bases and J lost 1, with 8 bases in between. The V gene's germline CDR1 is MGHDK and CDR2 SYGVNS. The CDR3 here is CASSEGARTNEKLFF. As DNA, the CDR3 is TGTGCCAGCAGTGAAGGGGCCAGAACTAATGAAAAACTGTTTTTT.